The next 21 T cell receptor beta chains were all read from a single sample in a study of shared clonotypes between healthy human individuals. Measured with immunoSEQ multiplex PCR; TCRdb has only the in-frame clones, and not every one. The sample holds 2 million to 2.5 million clones, approximately 95% seen once. Sequenced material: naive CD4+ T cells from PBMCs. Sample subset: CD45RA+ positively selected. Receptors originate from a man aged 18 to 30 in good health. Some clones in this sample may be carry-over from other donors' samples.

Turning to this clone: In the same sample, other DNA sequences code for this CDR3. This sequence joins TRBV6-1 and TRBJ1-5; 10 nucleotides match TRBD1. CDR1 MNHNS and CDR2 SASEGT come from the germline V gene. This CDR3 is 14 amino acids long. V gave up 5 bases and J gave up 6 bases; unmatched junction bases: 4. In DNA, the CDR3 is TGTGCCAGCAGTCCCGGACAGGGGGTTCAGCCCCAGCATTTT. Protein product: CASSPGQGVQPQHF.

The chain combines TRBV7-2 with TRBJ1-5; D is perhaps TRBD1 (5 bases). The V end was cut by 5 bases, the J end by 3 bases, with 14 bases between. This CDR3 contains 15 residues. Germline V gene lookup returns CDR1 SGHTA and CDR2 FQGNSA. CDR3 amino acids: CASSKAPGNNQPQHF. DNA of the CDR3: TGTGCCAGCAGCAAAGCCCCAGGGAACAATCAGCCCCAGCATTTT.

V gene TRBV5-1 combines with J gene TRBJ1-2; D is uncertain. Germline CDR1 reads SGHRS; CDR2 reads YFSETQ. V lost 1 base and J lost 4, with 8 bases in between. The CDR3 contains 13 residues. CDR3 loop: CASSLRAVYGYTF. The CDR3 DNA is TGCGCCAGCAGCTTGCGGGCAGTCTATGGCTACACCTTC.

This clone was counted once. The chain employs TRBV30 and TRBJ1-6; D not resolved. Germline lookup yields CDR1 GTSNPN and CDR2 SVGIG (reference sequence). V lost 4 bases, J lost 0 bases, and 10 bases lay in between. CDR3 length: 15 residues. CDR3 bases: TGTGCCTGGATGCTCTCGAGCTCCTATAATTCACCCCTCCACTTT. It encodes CAWMLSSSYNSPLHF.

The table lists this clone with a few counts. This chain connects TRBV4-1 to TRBJ1-1; TRBD1 agrees at 10 bases. J lost 5 bases, V lost 4 bases, and 4 bases had no gene match. The germline gives CDR1 MGHRA, CDR2 YSYEKL. The CDR3 runs 14 residues. In DNA, the CDR3 is TGCGCCAGCAGCCCGACAGGGGGCAGGACTGAAGCTTTCTTT. Encoded protein: CASSPTGGRTEAFF.

This clone is a singleton in its sample. The rearrangement uses TRBV7-2 and TRBJ1-1; D gene ambiguous. This CDR3 has 13 residues. With 6 bases removed from V and 6 bases from J, the gap between germline ends came to 14 bases. Germline CDR1 SGHTA, CDR2 FQGNSA. For the CDR3, the DNA is TGTGCCAGCAGTTTTGACCAAAGGGCTGAAGCTTTCTTT. Protein sequence: CASSFDQRAEAFF.

The V gene is TRBV28, the J gene TRBJ2-6; a weak D match, TRBD1 (6 bases). The V gene's germline CDR1 is MDHEN and CDR2 SYDVKM. The V end lost 3 bases, the J end lost 0 bases, and 12 bases lay between the germline ends. The CDR3 loop spans 17 amino acids. CDR3 in DNA: TGTGCCAGCAGTTTTACAGGGACAAGCTCTGGGGCCAACGTCCTGACTTTC. As protein: CASSFTGTSSGANVLTF.

The rearrangement joins TRBV5-4 to TRBJ1-1; D ambiguous. This CDR3 has 15 amino acids. Trimming left V 3 bases short and J 2 bases short, with 14 bases between. Per the germline V gene, CDR1 is SGHNT and CDR2 is YYREEE (reference sequence). Here the CDR3 DNA reads TGTGCCAGCAGCTCGAACTGGGAGCCCAACACTGAAGCTTTCTTT. It encodes CASSSNWEPNTEAFF.

V is TRBV30 and J is TRBJ2-2; the match to TRBD2 covers 8 bases. Trimming cost V 4 bases and J 6 bases; bases outside gene matches: 10. Germline loops: CDR1 GTSNPN, CDR2 SVGIG (reference sequence). There are 15 residues in the CDR3. CDR3 region: CAWTFSGKAAGELFF. In DNA, the CDR3 is TGTGCCTGGACATTTAGCGGGAAGGCGGCCGGGGAGCTGTTTTTT.

J is TRBJ1-1 and V is TRBV6-5; possible D gene TRBD1, 5 bases. Per germline, CDR1 MNHEY and CDR2 SVGAGI. The CDR3 has 11 residues. The germline V and J ends were trimmed by 4 bases and 6 bases, with 6 bases remaining between them. The CDR3 region has the DNA TGTGCCAGCAGTTGGGGGGCTGAAGCTTTCTTT. It codes for CASSWGAEAFF.

The J gene is TRBJ1-3, the V gene TRBV7-2; no clear D. V dropped 1 base and J dropped 6 bases, with 10 bases sitting between them. This CDR3 is built from 14 residues. CDR1 SGHTA and CDR2 FQGNSA come from the germline V gene. CDR3 region: CASSLEPSENTIYF. CDR3 bases: TGTGCCAGCAGCTTAGAACCCTCAGAAAACACCATATATTTT.

The rearrangement links TRBV11-2 to TRBJ1-6, with D possibly matching TRBD1 (5 bases). The CDR3 contains 12 residues. The germline CDR1 and CDR2 sequences are SGHAT and FQNNGV. V was cut by 5 bases and J by 8 bases, with 7 bases left in between. The CDR3 protein is CASSGGYSPLHF. As DNA, the CDR3 is TGTGCCAGCAGCGGGGGTTATTCACCCCTCCACTTT.

The chain joins TRBV6-1 to TRBJ1-4, with 8 bases identical to TRBD1. Germline V CDR1 and CDR2: MNHNS, SASEGT. This CDR3 spans 14 amino acids. After removal of 7 bases from V and 6 bases from J, the junction contained 7 bases not matched to a gene. Here the CDR3 reads CASIGRGQDEKLFF. In DNA, the CDR3 is TGTGCCAGCATTGGCAGGGGGCAGGATGAAAAACTGTTTTTT.

This clone came up once. The chain links TRBV10-2 to TRBJ2-1, with no clear D. Trimming cost V 3 bases and J 9 bases, with 6 bases left between them. Germline V gives CDR1 WSHSY, CDR2 SAAADI. The CDR3 loop spans 11 amino acids. CDR3 nucleotide sequence: TGCGCCAGCAGTGACCGGCGTGAGCAGTTCTTC. This translates into CASSDRREQFF.

This clone was found a few times. Within the sample, other DNA sequences also encode this same CDR3. The rearrangement uses TRBV29-1 and TRBJ1-1; no clear D. The CDR3 spans 13 residues. Germline values: CDR1 SQVTM, CDR2 ANQGSEA. Trimming took 5 bases from V and 0 from J, leaving 10 bases between them. DNA for the CDR3: TGCAGCGTTCGCCAGGTCCTGAACACTGAAGCTTTCTTT. Translation gives CSVRQVLNTEAFF.

The rearrangement uses TRBV28 and TRBJ2-1; 16 bases line up with TRBD2. Germline loops: CDR1 MDHEN, CDR2 SYDVKM. The CDR3 length is 15 residues. Losses at the gene ends were 6 bases for V and 8 bases for J; bases not matched to a gene: 4. The CDR3 coding sequence is TGTGCCAGCAGGGGGACTAGCGGGAGGGTACATGAGCAGTTCTTC. Translating it yields CASRGTSGRVHEQFF.

In the case of this clone: The same CDR3 can be traced to other DNA sequences in this sample. J is TRBJ2-7 and V is TRBV5-1; TRBD2 matches 10 bases. This CDR3 has 16 amino acids. V shed 2 bases, J shed 1 base, and the junction held 6 bases outside the gene matches. The germline CDR1 and CDR2 sequences are SGHRS and YFSETQ. The CDR3 DNA reads TGCGCCAGCAGCTTAGCCCCTAGCGGGAGTTCCTACGAGCAGTACTTC. This sequence encodes CASSLAPSGSSYEQYF. Complete variable domain (other parts from reference TRBV5-1 and TRBJ2-7): KAGVTQTPRYLIKTRGQQVTLSCSPISGHRSVSWYQQTPGQGLQFLFEYFSETQRNKGNFPGRFSGRQFSNSRSEMNVSTLELGDSALYLCASSLAPSGSSYEQYFGPGTRLTVT.

The rearrangement joins TRBV18 to TRBJ2-1; the match to TRBD2 covers 10 bases. Germline V gene lookup returns CDR1 KGHSH and CDR2 LQKENI. The length of the CDR3 is 16 residues. The junction had 12 bases not matched to a gene; V was cut back by 6 bases and J by 7 bases. The CDR3 region has the DNA TGTGCCAGCTCCCTCTTTCTAGCGGGAGTTCGGAATGAGCAGTTCTTC. It encodes CASSLFLAGVRNEQFF.

The CDR3 spells CASSNTGDTEAFF. Here the CDR3 DNA reads TGTGCCAGCAGTAATACAGGGGACACTGAAGCTTTCTTT. The chain has TRBV14 and TRBJ1-1, with 7 bases identical to TRBD1. The CDR3 loop spans 13 amino acids. Germline values: CDR1 SGHDN, CDR2 FVKESK. Trimming at V came to 6 bases and at J to 3 bases, leaving 4 bases not matched to a gene.

On this clone itself: The same CDR3 can be traced to other DNA sequences in this sample. The chain has TRBV30 and TRBJ1-5; D call uncertain. Germline V gives CDR1 GTSNPN, CDR2 SVGIG (reference sequence). V was clipped by 2 bases and J by 2 bases, with 7 bases between them. This CDR3 spans 13 amino acids. The chain's CDR3 is CAWSPDGNQPQHF. CDR3 in DNA: TGTGCCTGGAGTCCGGACGGCAATCAGCCCCAGCATTTT.

V usage is TRBV12-2 and J usage is TRBJ1-4. TRBV12-2 is labeled a pseudogene. This CDR3 contains 21 residues. The CDR3 nucleotides are TGTGCAAGTCGCTTAGCGTTTAATGGACATTCCAAACCAAACGGGGATGAAAAACTGTTTTTT. It codes for CASRLAFNGHSKPNGDEKLFF.